A selection of T cell receptor beta chains follows, all from one sample in a study of cytomegalovirus exposure and HLA in healthy donors. Sequenced by immunoSEQ multiplex PCR; TCRdb stores in-frame clones only, minus some. Seen here are roughly 160,000 clones, about 82% observed once, and the top ten hold less than 3%. Sequencing was done on a sample of PBMCs. The receptors shown here come from a male donor in good health and CMV-seronegative. Each CDR3 is given with its conserved first and last residue. Each record gives: J gene, clone size, V gene, D gene, CDR3 protein, CDR3 DNA. The D gene is left open where the match is weak. Some rows mark clone size as missing; the rest say once, few, many or name a class of expanded clone.

j_call: TRBJ2-7; clone_size: -; v_call: TRBV30; d_call: TRBD2; cdr3_aa: CAWSALAAIGEQYF; cdr3_nt: TGTGCCTGGAGTGCACTAGCGGCAATTGGCGAGCAGTACTTC
j_call: TRBJ1-5; clone_size: -; v_call: TRBV9; d_call: TRBD1; cdr3_aa: CASSARGDSNQPQHF; cdr3_nt: TGTGCCAGCAGCGCCAGGGGGGATAGCAATCAGCCCCAGCATTTT
j_call: TRBJ2-2; clone_size: once; v_call: TRBV19; d_call: -; cdr3_aa: CASSVRARARTGELFF; cdr3_nt: TGTGCCAGTAGTGTACGGGCGAGGGCCCGGACCGGGGAGCTGTTTTTT
j_call: TRBJ1-2; clone_size: -; v_call: TRBV7-2; d_call: TRBD1; cdr3_aa: CASSLRGSGGYGYTF; cdr3_nt: TGTGCCAGCAGCTTACGGGGCTCAGGGGGTTATGGCTACACCTTC
j_call: TRBJ2-7; clone_size: -; v_call: TRBV14; d_call: TRBD1; cdr3_aa: CATSSGQGMYEQYF; cdr3_nt: TGTGCCACCTCTAGTGGACAGGGGATGTACGAGCAGTACTTC
j_call: TRBJ1-3; clone_size: -; v_call: TRBV29-1; d_call: TRBD1; cdr3_aa: CSATQGATGNTIYF; cdr3_nt: TGCAGCGCCACCCAGGGGGCAACTGGAAACACCATATATTTT
j_call: TRBJ2-3; clone_size: -; v_call: TRBV7-8; d_call: TRBD1; cdr3_aa: CASSFDLRDREDTQYF; cdr3_nt: TGTGCCAGCAGCTTTGATCTCCGGGACAGAGAAGATACGCAGTATTTT
j_call: TRBJ1-4; clone_size: -; v_call: TRBV4-3; d_call: -; cdr3_aa: CASSQDYEKLFF; cdr3_nt: TGCGCCAGCAGCCAAGACTACGAAAAACTGTTTTTT
j_call: TRBJ2-2; clone_size: -; v_call: TRBV11-2; d_call: TRBD1; cdr3_aa: CASSLDPGQGARTGELFF; cdr3_nt: TGTGCCAGCAGCTTAGATCCGGGACAGGGGGCGCGTACCGGGGAGCTGTTTTTT
j_call: TRBJ2-3; clone_size: -; v_call: TRBV5-4; d_call: -; cdr3_aa: CASHRGRTDTQYF; cdr3_nt: TGTGCCAGCCATAGGGGCCGCACAGATACGCAGTATTTT
j_call: TRBJ1-4; clone_size: -; v_call: TRBV5-6; d_call: TRBD1; cdr3_aa: CASSTGTARSTNEKLFF; cdr3_nt: TGTGCCAGCAGCACCGGGACAGCGCGCTCAACTAATGAAAAACTGTTTTTT